Sequencing of this TCR beta chain was carried out in a study of Tregs in tolerant kidney transplant recipients (dated by TCRdb to between 2018 and 2021). About the study as a whole: The study applied TCRbeta sequencing to find donor-specific regulatory T cells before combined kidney and bone marrow transplantation and then followed those same cells after transplant. TCRbeta repertoire sequencing was used in 3 healthy controls to compare several methods for expanding Tregs specific for an allogeneic donor.

Genomic DNA was extracted from sorted cells with the QIAGEN DNeasy Blood and Tissue Kit for TCRbeta CDR3 sequencing. High-throughput TCRbeta CDR3 sequencing, which included PCR amplification with bias correction and internal controls, was done commercially through immunoSEQ. Processing in the source paper ran as follows. Unique productive TCRbeta sequences were defined by CDR3 nucleotide sequence where primers matched, and otherwise by CDR3 amino acid sequence together with Vbeta and Jbeta genes. As a correction for sorting error, sequences shared between sorted populations at a frequency ratio of 2:1 or less were discarded, and the remaining shared sequences were assigned to the higher population. A sequence was defined as donor-reactive if the sequence was expanded at least 5-fold in CFSE-low cells compared with unstimulated cells and had a frequency of at least 0.01% in CFSE-low cells. Repertoire divergence was quantified by Jensen-Shannon divergence using the top 100 TCRbeta sequences ranked by frequency. For samples with multiple sequencing runs, sorting error was corrected separately for each run before the runs were pooled. This immuneACCESS table, as held by TCRdb, lists in-frame sequences with V and J called but not all clones. Of the missing ones, under half trace to an unresolved V gene in checked studies; the others have no known cause. That table supplies the V and J calls and clone size; D and trimming were determined from the DNA. This sample is represented by tens of thousands of clones; around 82% of them were singletons. 4.5% to 6.5% of the sample rests with the top ten.

What the authors observed across the whole study: Biological reproducibility was not directly assessed, although technical replication error appeared to be minimal. Expanding Tregs with activated donor B cells appeared to identify the most biologically relevant and donor-specific TCRbeta repertoire. The study was constrained by small patient numbers, and validation of the findings is required in larger populations and under other immunosuppression protocols.

Thawed PBMCs were FACS-sorted into unstimulated Tregs (CD4+CD25+CD127-), CD4+ non-Tregs (CD4+CD25-), CD4 cells and CD8 cells. Blood from healthy controls was obtained either as purchased buffy coats or from healthy volunteers. Healthy control blood was processed to PBMCs with a Ficoll density gradient and then cryopreserved, whereas patient PBMCs were collected both before and after transplant. Of note for this clone: It lacks a known antigen. No base quality information exists; no much larger clone differs at one position.

V loses 0 bases of germline sequence and J loses 3 bases, and the interval between the two ends is 0 bases. CDR1 and CDR2 are read off the germline V gene as MNHEY and SVGAGI. Measured from the cysteine to the phenylalanine, the CDR3 is 13 residues long. The CDR3 DNA has 39 bases and is translated from base 1. This clonotype originated in a human donor in good health. This chain is built from TRBV6-5 and TRBJ2-6, with the D gene not confidently named. The sequenced sample was CD4+ T cells from blood. The DNA sequence reads TGTGCCAGCAGTTACTCTGGGGCCAACGTCCTGACTTTC. The translation is CASSYSGANVLTF.